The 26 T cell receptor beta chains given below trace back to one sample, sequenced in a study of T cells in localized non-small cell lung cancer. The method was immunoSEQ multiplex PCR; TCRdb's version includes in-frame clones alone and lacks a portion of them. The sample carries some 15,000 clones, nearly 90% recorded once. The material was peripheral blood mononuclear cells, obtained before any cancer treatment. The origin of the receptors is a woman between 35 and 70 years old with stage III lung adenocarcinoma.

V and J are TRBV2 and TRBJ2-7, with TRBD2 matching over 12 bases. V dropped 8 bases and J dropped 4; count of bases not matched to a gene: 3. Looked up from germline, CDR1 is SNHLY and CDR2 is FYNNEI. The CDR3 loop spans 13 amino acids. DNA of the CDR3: TGTGCCAGCCTACTAGCGGGGGGATACGAGCAGTACTTC. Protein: CASLLAGGYEQYF.

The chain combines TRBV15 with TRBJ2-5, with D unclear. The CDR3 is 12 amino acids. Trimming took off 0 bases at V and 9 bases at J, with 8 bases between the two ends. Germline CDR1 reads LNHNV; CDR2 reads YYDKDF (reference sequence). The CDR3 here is CATSRDFGPQYF. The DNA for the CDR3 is TGTGCCACCAGCAGAGATTTCGGCCCCCAGTACTTC.

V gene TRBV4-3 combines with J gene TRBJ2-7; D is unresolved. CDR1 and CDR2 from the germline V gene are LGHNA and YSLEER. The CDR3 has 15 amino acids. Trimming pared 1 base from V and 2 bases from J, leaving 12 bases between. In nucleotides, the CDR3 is TGCGCCAGCAGCCAAGCCCCGGACGGAGCCTACGAGCAGTACTTC. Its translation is CASSQAPDGAYEQYF.

The CDR3 is CASSFLPDYNEQFF. The DNA for the CDR3 is TGCGCCAGCAGCTTCCTTCCGGATTACAATGAGCAGTTCTTC. This chain connects TRBV5-1 to TRBJ2-1; D gene ambiguous. The CDR3 loop spans 14 amino acids. Germline V gene data show CDR1 as SGHRS and CDR2 as YFSETQ. Trimming removed 2 bases from V and 4 bases from J, with 10 bases in between.

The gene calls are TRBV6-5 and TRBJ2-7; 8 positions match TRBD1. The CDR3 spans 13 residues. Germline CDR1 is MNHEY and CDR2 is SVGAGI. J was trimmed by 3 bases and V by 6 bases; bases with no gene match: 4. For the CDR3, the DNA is TGTGCCAGCAGACAGGGGGGAAACTACGAGCAGTACTTC. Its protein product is CASRQGGNYEQYF.

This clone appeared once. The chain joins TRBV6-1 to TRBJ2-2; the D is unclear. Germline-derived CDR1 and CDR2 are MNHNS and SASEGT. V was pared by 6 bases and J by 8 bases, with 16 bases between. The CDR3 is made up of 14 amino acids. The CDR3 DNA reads TGTGCCAGCAGCCTATGGGGTGAGGCGGGGGAGCTGTTTTTT. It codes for CASSLWGEAGELFF.

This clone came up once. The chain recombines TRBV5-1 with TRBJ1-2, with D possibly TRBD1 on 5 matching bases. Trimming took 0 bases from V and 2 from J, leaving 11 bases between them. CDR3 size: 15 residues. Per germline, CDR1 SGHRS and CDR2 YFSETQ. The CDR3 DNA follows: TGCGCCAGCAGCTTGGCCCTGCAGGGCAACTATGGCTACACCTTC. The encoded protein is CASSLALQGNYGYTF.

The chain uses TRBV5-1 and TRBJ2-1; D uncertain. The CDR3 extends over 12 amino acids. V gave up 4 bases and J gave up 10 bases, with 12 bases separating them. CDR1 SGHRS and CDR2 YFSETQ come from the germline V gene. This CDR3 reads CASSPQTNEQFF. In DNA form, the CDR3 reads TGCGCCAGCAGCCCGCAGACAAACGAGCAGTTCTTC.

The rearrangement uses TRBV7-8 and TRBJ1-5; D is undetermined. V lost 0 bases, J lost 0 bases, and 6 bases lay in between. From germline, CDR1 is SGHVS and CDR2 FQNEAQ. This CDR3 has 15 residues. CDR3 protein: CASSLAVNSNQPQHF. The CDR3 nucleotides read TGTGCCAGCAGCTTAGCCGTCAATAGCAATCAGCCCCAGCATTTT.

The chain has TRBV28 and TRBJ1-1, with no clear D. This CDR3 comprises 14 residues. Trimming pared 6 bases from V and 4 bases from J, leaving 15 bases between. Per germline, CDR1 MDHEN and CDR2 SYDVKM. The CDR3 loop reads CASRRFLVRTEAFF. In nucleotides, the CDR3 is TGTGCCAGCAGACGGTTCCTAGTCCGCACTGAAGCTTTCTTT.

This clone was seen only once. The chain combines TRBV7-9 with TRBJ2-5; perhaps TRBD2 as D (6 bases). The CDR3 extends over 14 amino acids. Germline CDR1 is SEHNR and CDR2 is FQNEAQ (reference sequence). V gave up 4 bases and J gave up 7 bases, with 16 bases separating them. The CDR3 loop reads CASSYGALGGTQYF. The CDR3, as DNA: TGTGCCAGCAGCTATGGTGCCTTGGGGGGGACCCAGTACTTC.

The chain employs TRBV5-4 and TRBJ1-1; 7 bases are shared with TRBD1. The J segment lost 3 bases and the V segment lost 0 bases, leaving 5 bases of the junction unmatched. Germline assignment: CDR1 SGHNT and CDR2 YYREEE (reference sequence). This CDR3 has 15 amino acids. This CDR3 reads CASSLAGTEYTEAFF. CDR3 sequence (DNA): TGTGCCAGCAGCTTGGCCGGGACAGAGTACACTGAAGCTTTCTTT.

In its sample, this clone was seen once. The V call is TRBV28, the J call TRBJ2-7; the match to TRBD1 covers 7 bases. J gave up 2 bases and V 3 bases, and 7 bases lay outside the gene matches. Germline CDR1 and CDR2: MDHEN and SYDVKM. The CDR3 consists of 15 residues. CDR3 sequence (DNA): TGTGCCAGCAGTTTTAGGACAGGCCGAGCCTACGAGCAGTACTTC. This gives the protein CASSFRTGRAYEQYF.

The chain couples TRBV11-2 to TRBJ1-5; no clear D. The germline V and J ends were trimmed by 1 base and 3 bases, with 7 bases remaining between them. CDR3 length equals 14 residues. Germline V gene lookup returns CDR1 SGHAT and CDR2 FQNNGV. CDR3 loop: CASSLVADNQPQHF. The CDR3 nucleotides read TGTGCCAGCAGCTTAGTAGCGGACAATCAGCCCCAGCATTTT.

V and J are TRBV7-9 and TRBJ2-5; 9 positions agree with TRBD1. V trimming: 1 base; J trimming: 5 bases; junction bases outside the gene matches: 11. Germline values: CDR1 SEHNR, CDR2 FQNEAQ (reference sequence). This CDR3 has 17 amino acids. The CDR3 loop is CASSLGLVDRGDETQYF. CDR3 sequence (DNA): TGTGCCAGCAGCTTAGGATTGGTGGACAGGGGTGATGAGACCCAGTACTTC.

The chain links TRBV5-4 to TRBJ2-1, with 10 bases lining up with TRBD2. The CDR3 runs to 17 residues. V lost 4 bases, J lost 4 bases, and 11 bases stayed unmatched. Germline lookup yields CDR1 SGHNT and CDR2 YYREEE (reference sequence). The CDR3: CASSRAASGGRYNEQFF. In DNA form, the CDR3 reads TGTGCCAGCAGCCGGGCGGCTAGCGGGGGCCGATACAATGAGCAGTTCTTC.

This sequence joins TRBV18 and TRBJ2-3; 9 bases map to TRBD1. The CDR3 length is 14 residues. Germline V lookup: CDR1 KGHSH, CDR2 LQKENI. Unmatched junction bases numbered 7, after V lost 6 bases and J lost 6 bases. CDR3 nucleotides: TGTGCCAGCTCGCCTACAGGGGGCTTGGATACGCAGTATTTT. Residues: CASSPTGGLDTQYF.

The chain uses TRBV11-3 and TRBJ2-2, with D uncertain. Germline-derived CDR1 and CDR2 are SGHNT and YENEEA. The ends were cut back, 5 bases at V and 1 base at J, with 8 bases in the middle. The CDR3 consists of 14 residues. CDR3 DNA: TGTGCCAGCAGCCGGACCCTGAACACCGGGGAGCTGTTTTTT. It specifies CASSRTLNTGELFF. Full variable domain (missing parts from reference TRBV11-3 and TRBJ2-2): EAGVVQSPRYKIIEKKQPVAFWCNPISGHNTLYWYLQNLGQGPELLIRYENEEAVDDSQLPKDRFSAERLKGVDSTLKIQPAELGDSAVYLCASSRTLNTGELFFGEGSRLTVL.

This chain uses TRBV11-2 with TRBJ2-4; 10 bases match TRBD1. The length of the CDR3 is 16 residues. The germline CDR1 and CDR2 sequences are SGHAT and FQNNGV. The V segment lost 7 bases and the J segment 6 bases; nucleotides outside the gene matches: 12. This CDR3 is CASTPRGTGEGNIQYF. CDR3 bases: TGTGCCAGCACCCCTCGGGGGACAGGGGAGGGAAACATTCAGTACTTC.

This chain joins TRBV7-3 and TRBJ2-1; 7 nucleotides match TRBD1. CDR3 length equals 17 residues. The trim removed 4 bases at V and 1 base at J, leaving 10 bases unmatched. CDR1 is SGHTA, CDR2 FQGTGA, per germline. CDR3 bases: TGTGCCAGCAGCTCCGCACCGGGACAGCGGTCCTACAATGAGCAGTTCTTC. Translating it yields CASSSAPGQRSYNEQFF.

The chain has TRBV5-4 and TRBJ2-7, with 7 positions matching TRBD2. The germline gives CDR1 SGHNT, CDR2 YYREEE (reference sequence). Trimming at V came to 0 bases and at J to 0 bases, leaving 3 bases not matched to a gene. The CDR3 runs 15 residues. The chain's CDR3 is CASSLGGRGSYEQYF. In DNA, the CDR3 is TGTGCCAGCAGCTTGGGTGGGAGGGGCTCCTACGAGCAGTACTTC.

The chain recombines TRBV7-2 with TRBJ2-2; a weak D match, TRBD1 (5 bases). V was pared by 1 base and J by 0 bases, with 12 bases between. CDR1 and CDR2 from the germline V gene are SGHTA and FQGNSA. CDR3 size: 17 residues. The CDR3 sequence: CASSLGSWGANTGELFF. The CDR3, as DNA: TGTGCCAGCAGCTTAGGTTCGTGGGGCGCGAACACCGGGGAGCTGTTTTTT.

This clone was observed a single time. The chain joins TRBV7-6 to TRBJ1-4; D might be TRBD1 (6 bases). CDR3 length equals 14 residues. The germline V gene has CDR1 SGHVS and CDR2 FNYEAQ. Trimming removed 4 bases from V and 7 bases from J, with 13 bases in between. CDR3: CASSSPGVVEKLFF. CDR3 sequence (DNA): TGTGCCAGCAGCTCCCCAGGGGTAGTTGAAAAACTGTTTTTT. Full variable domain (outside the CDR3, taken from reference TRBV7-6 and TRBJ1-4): GAGVSQSPRYKVTKRGQDVALRCDPISGHVSLYWYRQALGQGPEFLTYFNYEAQQDKSGLPNDRFSAERPEGSISTLTIQRTEQRDSAMYRCASSSPGVVEKLFFGSGTQLSVL.

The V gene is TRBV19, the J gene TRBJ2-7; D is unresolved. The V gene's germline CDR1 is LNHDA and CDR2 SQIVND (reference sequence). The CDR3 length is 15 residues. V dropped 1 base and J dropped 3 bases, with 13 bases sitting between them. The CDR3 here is CASSIGWSVDYEQYF. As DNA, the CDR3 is TGTGCCAGTAGTATAGGCTGGAGCGTCGACTACGAGCAGTACTTC.

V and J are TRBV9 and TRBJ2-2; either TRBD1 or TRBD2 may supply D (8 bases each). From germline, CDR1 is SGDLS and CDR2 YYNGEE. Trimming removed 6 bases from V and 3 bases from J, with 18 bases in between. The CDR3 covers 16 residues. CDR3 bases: TGTGCCAGCACCGGGGGGGGACAGGAGTACACCGGGGAGCTGTTTTTT. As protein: CASTGGGQEYTGELFF.

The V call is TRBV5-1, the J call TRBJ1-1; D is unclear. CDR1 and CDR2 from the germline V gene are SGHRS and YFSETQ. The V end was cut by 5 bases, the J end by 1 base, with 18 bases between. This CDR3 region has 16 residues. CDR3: CASRTTTFDGNTEAFF. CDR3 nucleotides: TGCGCCAGCAGAACCACTACCTTTGACGGGAACACTGAAGCTTTCTTT.